These 6 T cell receptor beta chains were all obtained from the same sample, sequenced in a study of graft-versus-host responses after intestinal transplantation. TCRdb keeps only in-frame clones here, not all; method: immunoSEQ multiplex PCR. Seen here are approximately 93,000 clones, 80% to 95% observed once, and the top ten hold over 0.06%. Their recognized antigens are unknown. The source material was unstimulated CD8+ T cells sorted from spleen or lymph node cells, sampled before transplant. These receptors all come from a human donor who was the organ donor for an intestinal transplant.

As to this clone: One junction end does not reproduce the germline sequence, and a read error may be involved. This chain links TRBV6-1 with TRBJ2-7; tentative D call: TRBD1 (5 bases). The V gene's germline CDR1 is MNHNS and CDR2 SASEGT. The CDR3 has 15 residues. CDR3 loop: CACSEAIQGRDEQYF. DNA for the CDR3: TGTGCCTGCAGTGAAGCGATCCAGGGTAGAGACGAGCAGTACTTC.

V and J are TRBV11-2 and TRBJ1-2; 10 bases agree with TRBD1. V dropped 5 bases and J dropped 6; count of bases not matched to a gene: 9. The CDR3 loop spans 15 amino acids. CDR1 is SGHAT and CDR2 is FQNNGV in the germline V gene. The CDR3 sequence is CASSPWDRGGDGYTF. The CDR3 region has the DNA TGTGCCAGCAGCCCGTGGGACAGGGGTGGGGATGGCTACACCTTC. Full variable domain (rest looked up from reference TRBV11-2 and TRBJ1-2): EAGVAQSPRYKIIEKRQSVAFWCNPISGHATLYWYQQILGQGPKLLIQFQNNGVVDDSQLPKDRFSAERLKGVDSTLKIQPAKLEDSAVYLCASSPWDRGGDGYTFGSGTRLTVV.

This clone has only one observation. The chain combines TRBV9 with TRBJ1-1; 8 positions agree with TRBD1. CDR1 and CDR2 (germline): SGDLS, YYNGEE. With V trimmed by 3 bases and J by 2 bases, 9 bases remained unmatched. The CDR3 covers 16 residues. The CDR3 is CASSGHWDRLNTEAFF. The CDR3 coding sequence is TGTGCCAGCAGCGGACATTGGGACAGGCTCAACACTGAAGCTTTCTTT.

The V gene is TRBV19, the J gene TRBJ1-1; possibly TRBD1 for D (6 bases). The CDR3 has 14 amino acids. V lost 6 bases to trimming and J lost 2 bases, with 13 bases between them. Germline V gene lookup returns CDR1 LNHDA and CDR2 SQIVND (reference sequence). The DNA of the CDR3 is TGTGCCAGTAGCACAGGCAGGGGAAACACTGAAGCTTTCTTT. Translated, it gives CASSTGRGNTEAFF.

The V call is TRBV6-5, the J call TRBJ2-7; D is perhaps TRBD2 (5 bases). CDR1 and CDR2 (germline): MNHEY, SVGAGI. The V and J ends lost 6 bases and 7 bases respectively, with 19 bases between them. The CDR3 totals 14 residues. The CDR3 DNA reads TGTGCCAGCAGCCCCGGAGGTCCTTCGGAAGAGCAGTACTTC. Its translation is CASSPGGPSEEQYF.

J is TRBJ1-5 and V is TRBV2; D is unresolved. V lost 6 bases and J lost 7, with 16 bases in between. Germline CDR1 and CDR2: SNHLY and FYNNEI. The CDR3 covers 14 residues. The CDR3 bases are TGTGCCAGCAGCCGGCCGGGGAGAGAGCAGCCCCAGCATTTT. Translated: CASSRPGREQPQHF.